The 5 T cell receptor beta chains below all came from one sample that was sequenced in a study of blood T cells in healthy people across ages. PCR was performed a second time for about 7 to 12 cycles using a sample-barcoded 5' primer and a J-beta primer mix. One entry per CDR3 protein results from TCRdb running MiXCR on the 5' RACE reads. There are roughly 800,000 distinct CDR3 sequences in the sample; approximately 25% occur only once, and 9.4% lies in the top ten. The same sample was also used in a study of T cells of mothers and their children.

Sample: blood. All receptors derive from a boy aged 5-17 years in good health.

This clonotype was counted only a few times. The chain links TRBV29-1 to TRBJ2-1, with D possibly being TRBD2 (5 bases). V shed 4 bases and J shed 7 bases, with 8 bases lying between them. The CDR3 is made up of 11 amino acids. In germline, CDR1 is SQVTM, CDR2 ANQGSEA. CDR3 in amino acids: CSVVRENEQFF. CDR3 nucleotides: TGCAGCGTTGTAAGGGAGAATGAGCAGTTCTTC.

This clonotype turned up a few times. DNA for the CDR3: TGCAGCGTACCGGGACCCCTGACGAATGAGCAGTTCTTC. Amino acid sequence: CSVPGPLTNEQFF. The chain carries TRBV29-1 and TRBJ2-5; D is possibly TRBD1 or TRBD2 (5 bases each). The DNA end is more similar to TRBJ2-1, so the J call may be wrong. Looked up from germline, CDR1 is SQVTM and CDR2 is ANQGSEA. There are 13 residues in the CDR3.

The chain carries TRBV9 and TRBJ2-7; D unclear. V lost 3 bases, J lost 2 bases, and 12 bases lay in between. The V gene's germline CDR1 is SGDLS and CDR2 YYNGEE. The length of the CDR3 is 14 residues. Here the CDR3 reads CASSAERAPYEQYF. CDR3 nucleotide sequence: TGTGCCAGCAGCGCTGAAAGGGCCCCCTACGAGCAGTACTTC.

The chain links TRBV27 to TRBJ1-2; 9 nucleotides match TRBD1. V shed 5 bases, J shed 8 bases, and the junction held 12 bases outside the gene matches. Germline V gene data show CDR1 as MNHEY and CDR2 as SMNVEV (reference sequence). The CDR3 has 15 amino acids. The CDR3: CASSRWTGDNRGYTF. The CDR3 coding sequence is TGTGCCAGCAGTAGATGGACAGGGGATAATAGGGGCTACACCTTC.

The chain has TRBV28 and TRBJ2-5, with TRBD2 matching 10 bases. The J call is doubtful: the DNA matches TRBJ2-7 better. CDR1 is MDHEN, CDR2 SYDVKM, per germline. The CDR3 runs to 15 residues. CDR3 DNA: TGTGCCAGCAGTTTAGAGCGGGAGGGCCTGTACGAGCAGTACTTC. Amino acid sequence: CASSLEREGLYEQYF.